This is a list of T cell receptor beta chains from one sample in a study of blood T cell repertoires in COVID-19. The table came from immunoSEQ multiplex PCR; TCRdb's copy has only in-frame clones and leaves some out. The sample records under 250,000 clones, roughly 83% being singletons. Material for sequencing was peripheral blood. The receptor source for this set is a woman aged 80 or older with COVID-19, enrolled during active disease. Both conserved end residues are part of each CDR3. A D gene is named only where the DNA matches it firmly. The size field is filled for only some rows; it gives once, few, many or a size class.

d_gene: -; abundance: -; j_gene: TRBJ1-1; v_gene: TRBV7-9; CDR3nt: TGTGCCAGCAGCTTAATCCAGGTGAACACTGAAGCTTTCTTT; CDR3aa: CASSLIQVNTEAFF
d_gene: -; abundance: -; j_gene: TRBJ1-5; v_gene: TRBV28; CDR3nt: TGTGCCAGCAGGCCGGAGTCGACCAATCAGCCCCAGCATTTT; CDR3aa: CASRPESTNQPQHF
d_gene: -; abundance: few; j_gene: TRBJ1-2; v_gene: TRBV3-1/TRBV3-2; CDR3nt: TGTGCCAGCAGCCAAGTAGGGGTGACATATGGCTACACCTTC; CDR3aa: CASSQVGVTYGYTF
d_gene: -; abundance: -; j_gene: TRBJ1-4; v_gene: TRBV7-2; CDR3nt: TGTGCCAGCAGTTTTACCTCGACAGACCGGCGGTGGGAAAAACTGTTTTTT; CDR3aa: CASSFTSTDRRWEKLFF
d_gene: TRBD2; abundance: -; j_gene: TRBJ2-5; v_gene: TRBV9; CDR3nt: TGTGCCAGCAGCTTCTCCTCCGCGGGGGTCCAAGAGACCCAGTACTTC; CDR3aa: CASSFSSAGVQETQYF
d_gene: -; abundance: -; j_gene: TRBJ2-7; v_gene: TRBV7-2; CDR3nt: TGTGCCAGCAGCCTAGGGAGGAGCTCCTACGAGCAGTACTTC; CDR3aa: CASSLGRSSYEQYF
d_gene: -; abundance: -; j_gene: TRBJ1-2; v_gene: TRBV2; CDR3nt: TGTGCCAGCAGAACAGGGACCCTAGGCTACACCTTC; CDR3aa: CASRTGTLGYTF
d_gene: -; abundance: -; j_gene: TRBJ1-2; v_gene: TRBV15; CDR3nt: TGTGCCACCAGCAGCCCGCTCTACAGGGAGAACTATGGCTACACCTTC; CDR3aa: CATSSPLYRENYGYTF
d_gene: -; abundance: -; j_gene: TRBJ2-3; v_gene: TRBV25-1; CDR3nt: TGTGCCAGCAGTGTTTCGGGTCGGGCGCAGTATTTT; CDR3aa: CASSVSGRAQYF
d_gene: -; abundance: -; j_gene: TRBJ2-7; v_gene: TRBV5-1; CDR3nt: TGCGCCAGCAGCTTGGGAAGCGTCGGCGAGCAGTACTTC; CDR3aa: CASSLGSVGEQYF
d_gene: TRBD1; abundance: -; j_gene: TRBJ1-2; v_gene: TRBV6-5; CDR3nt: TGTGCCAGCAATCTGGACAGGGGAAACTATGGCTACACCTTC; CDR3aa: CASNLDRGNYGYTF
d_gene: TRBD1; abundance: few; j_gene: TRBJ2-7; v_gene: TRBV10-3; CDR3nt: TGTGCCATCAGTAATGGACAGGGGTCGGCCGAGCAGTACTTC; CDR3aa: CAISNGQGSAEQYF
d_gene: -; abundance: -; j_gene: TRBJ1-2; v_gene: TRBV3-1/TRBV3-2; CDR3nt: TGTGCCAGCAGCCAAGCGGGAACCCTTTACTATGGCTACACCTTC; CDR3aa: CASSQAGTLYYGYTF
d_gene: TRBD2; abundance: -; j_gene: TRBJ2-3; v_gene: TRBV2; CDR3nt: TGTGCCAGCAGTGAAGCACGGGGGGGGCTAAGTACGCAGTATTTT; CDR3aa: CASSEARGGLSTQYF
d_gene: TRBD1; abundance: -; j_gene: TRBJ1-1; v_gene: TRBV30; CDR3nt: TGTGCCTGGAGGGCCGCGGGACAGATGGGTCGCCTGGACACTGAAGCTTTCTTT; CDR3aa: CAWRAAGQMGRLDTEAFF
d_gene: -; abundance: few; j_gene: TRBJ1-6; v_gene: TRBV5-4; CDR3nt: TGTGCCAGCAGCTTGAGCGGGGGGACACCCCTCCACTTT; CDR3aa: CASSLSGGTPLHF
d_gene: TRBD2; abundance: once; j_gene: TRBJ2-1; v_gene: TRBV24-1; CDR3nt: TGTGCCACCAGTGATTTGCGTAGCGGGGGGGCCGGAAATGAGCAGTTCTTC; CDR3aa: CATSDLRSGGAGNEQFF
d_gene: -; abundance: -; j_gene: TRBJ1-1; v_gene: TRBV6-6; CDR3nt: TGTGCCAGCAGCCCCTTGGGGGGAACTGAAGCTTTCTTT; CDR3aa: CASSPLGGTEAFF
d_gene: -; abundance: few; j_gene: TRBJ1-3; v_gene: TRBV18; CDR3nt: TGTGCCAGCTCACCACCGGGCGCAGAGAGAAACACCATATATTTT; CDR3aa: CASSPPGAERNTIYF
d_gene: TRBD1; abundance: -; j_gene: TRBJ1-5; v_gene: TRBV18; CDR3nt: TGTGCCAGCTCACCACGGGGGACAGGCGAGGAAGCCCAGCATTTT; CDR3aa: CASSPRGTGEEAQHF
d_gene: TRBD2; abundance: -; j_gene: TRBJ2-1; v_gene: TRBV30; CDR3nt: TGTGCCTGGAGTACAACAGGGGATTTACTAGCGGGGGGGTACAATGAGCAGTTCTTC; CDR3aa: CAWSTTGDLLAGGYNEQFF
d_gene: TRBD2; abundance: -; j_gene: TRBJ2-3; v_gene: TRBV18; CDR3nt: TGTGCCAGCTCACCAACGACTAGCGGGCTTACAGATACGCAGTATTTT; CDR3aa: CASSPTTSGLTDTQYF
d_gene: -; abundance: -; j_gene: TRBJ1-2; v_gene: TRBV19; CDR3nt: TGTGCCAGCGAAGGGGGATCTTATGGCTACACCTTC; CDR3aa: CASEGGSYGYTF
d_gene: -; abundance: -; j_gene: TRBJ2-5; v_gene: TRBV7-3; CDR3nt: TGTGCCAGCAGCTTAAGCGGCGCCGCCGAGACCCAGTACTTC; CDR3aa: CASSLSGAAETQYF
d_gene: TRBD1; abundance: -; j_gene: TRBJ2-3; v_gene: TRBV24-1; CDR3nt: TGTGCCACCAGTGACCGGACAGGGGATGTCACAGATACGCAGTATTTT; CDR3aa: CATSDRTGDVTDTQYF
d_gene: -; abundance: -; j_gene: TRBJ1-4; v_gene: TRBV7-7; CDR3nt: TGTGCTAGCAGCCCCGGTAGCGGGAGAACTAATGAAAAACTGTTTTTT; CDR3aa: CASSPGSGRTNEKLFF
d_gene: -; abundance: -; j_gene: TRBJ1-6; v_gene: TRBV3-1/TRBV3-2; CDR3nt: TGTGCCAGCAGCCCCCCTAGCTCCTATAATTCACCCCTCCACTTT; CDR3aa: CASSPPSSYNSPLHF
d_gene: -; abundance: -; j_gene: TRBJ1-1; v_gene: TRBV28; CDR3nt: TGTGCCAGCAGCGGCAGGGGCGCGGCCATGAACACTGAAGCTTTCTTT; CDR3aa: CASSGRGAAMNTEAFF
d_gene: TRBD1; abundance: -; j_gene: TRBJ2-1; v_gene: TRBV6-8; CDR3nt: TGTGCCAGCAGTTACTGGAGGGACAGGGGATACAATGAGCAGTTCTTC; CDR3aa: CASSYWRDRGYNEQFF
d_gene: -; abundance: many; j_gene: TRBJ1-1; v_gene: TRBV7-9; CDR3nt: TGTGCCAGCAGCTCCCGGGACATGGAAGCTTTCTTT; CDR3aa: CASSSRDMEAFF
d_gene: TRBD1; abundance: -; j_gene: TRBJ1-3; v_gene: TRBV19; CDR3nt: TGTGCCAGTAGTAGGGACAGTCTCTCTGGAAACACCATATATTTT; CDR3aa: CASSRDSLSGNTIYF
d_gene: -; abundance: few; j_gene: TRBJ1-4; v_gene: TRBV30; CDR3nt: TGTGCCTGGAGTCTTGGAGGGTCCGGTGAAAAACTGTTTTTT; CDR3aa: CAWSLGGSGEKLFF
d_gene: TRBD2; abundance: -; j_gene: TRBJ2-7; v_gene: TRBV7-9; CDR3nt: TGTGCCAGCAGCTTAACTAGCGGGTACGAGCAGTACTTC; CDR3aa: CASSLTSGYEQYF
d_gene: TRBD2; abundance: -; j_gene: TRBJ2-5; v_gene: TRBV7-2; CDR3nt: TGTGCCAGCAGCTTAGAATACGCGGGGGGCCAAGAGACCCAGTACTTC; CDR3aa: CASSLEYAGGQETQYF
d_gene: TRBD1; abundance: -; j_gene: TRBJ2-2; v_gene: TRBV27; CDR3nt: TGTGCCAGCAGTTCCCGAGCATTTGGGACAGAGGCCAACACCGGGGAGCTGTTTTTT; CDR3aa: CASSSRAFGTEANTGELFF
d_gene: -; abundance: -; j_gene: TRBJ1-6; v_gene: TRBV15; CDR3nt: TGTGCCACCAGCACTTTCGGGAGCCCGGGAGCCTCCTATAATTCACCCCTCCACTTT; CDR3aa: CATSTFGSPGASYNSPLHF
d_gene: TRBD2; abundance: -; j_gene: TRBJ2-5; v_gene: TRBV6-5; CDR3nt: TGTGCCAGCAGTCCCTCCGGGACTAGAGAGACCCAGTACTTC; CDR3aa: CASSPSGTRETQYF
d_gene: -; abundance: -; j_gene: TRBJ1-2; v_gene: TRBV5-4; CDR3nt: TGTGCCAGCAACTACGACAGTATTCGGGGCTACACCTTC; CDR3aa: CASNYDSIRGYTF
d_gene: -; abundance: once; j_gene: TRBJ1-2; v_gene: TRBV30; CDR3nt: TGTGCCTGGAGTGGCCAGGCGGGCTATGGCTACACCTTC; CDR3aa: CAWSGQAGYGYTF
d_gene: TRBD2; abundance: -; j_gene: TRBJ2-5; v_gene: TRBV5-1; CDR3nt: TGCGCCAGCAGCGTCGGGGGGTCCGGAAAGACCCAGTACTTC; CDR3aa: CASSVGGSGKTQYF